A selection of T cell receptor beta chains follows, all from one sample in a study of cytomegalovirus exposure and HLA in healthy donors. Sequencing was performed with immunoSEQ multiplex PCR; in TCRdb, only in-frame clones are kept and a portion is missing. The sample yields over 150,000 clones, roughly two thirds seen once. The material sequenced was PBMCs. The origin of the receptors is a middle-aged woman in good health and CMV-seropositive. Both conserved end residues are part of each CDR3. Fields, in order: V gene, D gene, clone size, J gene, CDR3 protein, CDR3 DNA. The D gene is left open where the match is weak. Part of the rows lack a size; the others show once, few, many or a class for expanded clones.

v_call: TRBV11-3
d_call: NA
clone_size: NA
j_call: TRBJ1-1
cdr3_aa: CASSSGWGADTEAFF
cdr3_nt: TGTGCCAGCAGCTCAGGGTGGGGCGCTGACACTGAAGCTTTCTTT

v_call: TRBV7-8
d_call: TRBD2
clone_size: NA
j_call: TRBJ2-2
cdr3_aa: CASSWIGGSTGELFF
cdr3_nt: TGTGCCAGCAGCTGGATAGGCGGGAGCACCGGGGAGCTGTTTTTT

v_call: TRBV19
d_call: TRBD2
clone_size: NA
j_call: TRBJ2-1
cdr3_aa: CATKGLAPFNEQFF
cdr3_nt: TGTGCCACGAAGGGACTAGCGCCTTTCAATGAGCAGTTCTTC

v_call: TRBV6-5
d_call: NA
clone_size: once
j_call: TRBJ1-5
cdr3_aa: CASRHTSRGDQPQHF
cdr3_nt: TGTGCCAGCAGGCATACGAGTAGAGGAGATCAGCCCCAGCATTTT

v_call: TRBV2
d_call: TRBD1
clone_size: once
j_call: TRBJ2-7
cdr3_aa: CASRRSISTGGRGSYEQYF
cdr3_nt: TGTGCCAGCAGGCGCAGTATTTCGACAGGGGGCCGGGGTTCCTACGAGCAGTACTTC

v_call: TRBV10-3
d_call: NA
clone_size: NA
j_call: TRBJ2-7
cdr3_aa: CAISESRLGQYF
cdr3_nt: TGTGCTATCAGTGAGTCGCGCCTCGGGCAGTACTTC

v_call: TRBV28
d_call: NA
clone_size: NA
j_call: TRBJ1-2
cdr3_aa: CASSLSSGGADGYTF
cdr3_nt: TGTGCCAGCAGTTTATCGTCGGGGGGAGCGGATGGCTACACCTTC

v_call: TRBV4-1
d_call: NA
clone_size: NA
j_call: TRBJ1-2
cdr3_aa: CASSQPGTNYGYTF
cdr3_nt: TGCGCCAGCAGCCAACCCGGGACAAATTATGGCTACACCTTC

v_call: TRBV14
d_call: NA
clone_size: NA
j_call: TRBJ2-3
cdr3_aa: CASSRATISTDTQYF
cdr3_nt: TGTGCCAGCAGCCGAGCAACGATTAGCACAGATACGCAGTATTTT

v_call: TRBV2
d_call: NA
clone_size: few
j_call: TRBJ1-5
cdr3_aa: CASSGPHDSNQPQHF
cdr3_nt: TGTGCCAGCAGTGGGCCCCACGATAGCAATCAGCCCCAGCATTTT

v_call: TRBV20-1
d_call: NA
clone_size: NA
j_call: TRBJ1-4
cdr3_aa: CSAFTGEKLFF
cdr3_nt: TGCAGTGCTTTTACAGGTGAAAAACTGTTTTTT

v_call: TRBV15
d_call: NA
clone_size: NA
j_call: TRBJ2-1
cdr3_aa: CATSRVTGEANEQFF
cdr3_nt: TGTGCCACCAGCAGAGTGACCGGGGAGGCCAATGAGCAGTTCTTC

v_call: TRBV9
d_call: NA
clone_size: NA
j_call: TRBJ2-2
cdr3_aa: CASSPQRRTTGELFF
cdr3_nt: TGTGCCAGCAGCCCCCAGCGGCGTACCACCGGGGAGCTGTTTTTT

v_call: TRBV7-2
d_call: TRBD1
clone_size: NA
j_call: TRBJ1-4
cdr3_aa: CASSQTGGGEKLFF
cdr3_nt: TGTGCCAGCAGCCAGACAGGGGGTGGAGAAAAACTGTTTTTT

v_call: TRBV19
d_call: TRBD1
clone_size: few
j_call: TRBJ1-5
cdr3_aa: CASRPPGTANQPQNF
cdr3_nt: TGTGCCAGTAGGCCACCCGGGACAGCAAATCAGCCCCAGAATTTT

v_call: TRBV27
d_call: TRBD2
clone_size: few
j_call: TRBJ2-3
cdr3_aa: CASSPGGAGVWSDTQYF
cdr3_nt: TGTGCCAGCAGCCCGGGGGGAGCGGGAGTTTGGTCGGATACGCAGTATTTT

v_call: TRBV5-1
d_call: TRBD2
clone_size: NA
j_call: TRBJ2-1
cdr3_aa: CASSPERGYNEQFF
cdr3_nt: TGCGCCAGCAGCCCCGAGCGGGGCTACAATGAGCAGTTCTTC

v_call: TRBV6-1
d_call: TRBD1
clone_size: NA
j_call: TRBJ1-2
cdr3_aa: CASSEAVDREIGYTF
cdr3_nt: TGTGCCAGCAGTGAAGCGGTGGACAGGGAGATTGGCTACACCTTC

v_call: TRBV5-1
d_call: TRBD2
clone_size: NA
j_call: TRBJ2-3
cdr3_aa: CASSSGGAADTQYF
cdr3_nt: TGCGCCAGCAGTAGCGGGGGGGCGGCAGATACGCAGTATTTT

v_call: TRBV27
d_call: NA
clone_size: few
j_call: TRBJ2-5
cdr3_aa: CASSFAGTSQETQYF
cdr3_nt: TGTGCCAGCAGTTTTGCCGGGACTTCCCAAGAGACCCAGTACTTC

v_call: TRBV25-1
d_call: TRBD1
clone_size: NA
j_call: TRBJ1-3
cdr3_aa: CASSEWGTGGYGNTIYF
cdr3_nt: TGTGCCAGCAGTGAATGGGGGACAGGGGGATATGGAAACACCATATATTTT

v_call: TRBV9
d_call: TRBD1
clone_size: NA
j_call: TRBJ1-1
cdr3_aa: CASSDDRAEAFF
cdr3_nt: TGTGCCAGCAGCGACGACAGGGCTGAAGCTTTCTTT

v_call: TRBV5-1
d_call: NA
clone_size: NA
j_call: TRBJ1-5
cdr3_aa: CASSPYGPGTDQPQHF
cdr3_nt: TGCGCCAGCAGCCCTTATGGGCCCGGTACCGATCAGCCCCAGCATTTT

v_call: TRBV4-1
d_call: TRBD1
clone_size: NA
j_call: TRBJ2-1
cdr3_aa: CASRQTGLGNEQFF
cdr3_nt: TGCGCCAGCAGGCAGACAGGGTTAGGCAATGAGCAGTTCTTC

v_call: TRBV12-5
d_call: TRBD2
clone_size: NA
j_call: TRBJ2-1
cdr3_aa: CASGLVSGGVSYNEQFF
cdr3_nt: TGTGCTAGTGGTTTGGTAAGCGGGGGTGTATCCTACAATGAGCAGTTCTTC

v_call: TRBV7-8
d_call: NA
clone_size: few
j_call: TRBJ1-5
cdr3_aa: CASSFGASRGQPQHF
cdr3_nt: TGTGCCAGCAGCTTTGGCGCCAGTCGAGGGCAGCCCCAGCATTTT

v_call: TRBV19
d_call: TRBD1
clone_size: few
j_call: TRBJ1-4
cdr3_aa: CASNDRGTPNEKLFF
cdr3_nt: TGTGCCAGTAATGACAGGGGGACGCCTAATGAAAAACTGTTTTTT

v_call: TRBV7-2
d_call: TRBD2
clone_size: few
j_call: TRBJ2-3
cdr3_aa: CASSLGTSGRGTQYF
cdr3_nt: TGTGCCAGCAGCTTAGGGACTAGCGGGAGGGGTACGCAGTATTTT

v_call: TRBV12-5
d_call: NA
clone_size: NA
j_call: TRBJ1-2
cdr3_aa: CASGLSQQNFYGYPF
cdr3_nt: TGTGCTAGTGGTTTGAGCCAACAGAACTTCTATGGCTACCCCTTC

v_call: TRBV28
d_call: TRBD1
clone_size: few
j_call: TRBJ1-1
cdr3_aa: CASSPIKGARGTEAFF
cdr3_nt: TGTGCCAGCAGTCCGATCAAGGGGGCGCGGGGCACTGAAGCTTTCTTT

v_call: TRBV10-1
d_call: TRBD1
clone_size: NA
j_call: TRBJ1-1
cdr3_aa: CASRGDRGDTEAFF
cdr3_nt: TGCGCCAGCAGAGGTGACAGGGGGGACACTGAAGCTTTCTTT

v_call: TRBV5-4
d_call: NA
clone_size: NA
j_call: TRBJ1-1
cdr3_aa: CASSPGRGNTEAFF
cdr3_nt: TGTGCCAGCAGCCCCGGACGGGGGAACACTGAAGCTTTCTTT

v_call: TRBV7-9
d_call: NA
clone_size: NA
j_call: TRBJ2-5
cdr3_aa: CASTIGTGQETQYF
cdr3_nt: TGTGCCAGCACCATCGGTACAGGGCAAGAGACCCAGTACTTC

v_call: TRBV7-2
d_call: NA
clone_size: NA
j_call: TRBJ2-3
cdr3_aa: CASSLTSTGTTDTQYF
cdr3_nt: TGTGCCAGCAGCCTAACCTCGACAGGAACCACAGATACGCAGTATTTT

v_call: TRBV11-2
d_call: TRBD1
clone_size: NA
j_call: TRBJ2-7
cdr3_aa: CASSLGRTGGGYEQYF
cdr3_nt: TGTGCCAGCAGCTTAGGCAGGACAGGGGGCGGGTACGAGCAGTACTTC